Listed here are 13 T cell receptor beta chains from one sample, sequenced in a study of blood T cell repertoires in COVID-19. Libraries were prepared by immunoSEQ multiplex PCR; TCRdb keeps only in-frame clonotypes and omits some of them. The repertoire holds around 42,000 clones, about 80% seen once, with around 2.5% in the top ten. What was sequenced was peripheral blood. The receptors were gathered from a woman aged 55-69 years with acute or convalescent COVID-19.

This chain connects TRBV27 to TRBJ2-2; 8 bases match TRBD1. This CDR3 is built from 15 residues. V gave up 0 bases and J gave up 7 bases; unmatched junction bases: 4. Looked up from germline, CDR1 is MNHEY and CDR2 is SMNVEV (reference sequence). CDR3 region: CASSLSKTGDGELFF. CDR3 DNA sequence: TGTGCCAGCAGTTTATCGAAGACAGGGGACGGGGAGCTGTTTTTT.

The chain employs TRBV2 and TRBJ2-5; D may be TRBD1 (6 bases). CDR3 size: 17 residues. Deletions cut 3 bases from V and 1 base from J, with 18 bases between. Per the germline V gene, CDR1 is SNHLY and CDR2 is FYNNEI. CDR3: CASSESRGPATQETQYF. The DNA for the CDR3 is TGTGCCAGCAGTGAGTCCAGGGGTCCAGCGACCCAAGAGACCCAGTACTTC.

CDR3 amino acids: CASSQDTRTGGRETQYF. The CDR3 DNA follows: TGTGCCAGCAGCCAAGATACTCGGACAGGGGGCAGGGAGACCCAGTACTTC. The rearrangement joins TRBV3-1 (or the pseudogene TRBV3-2) to TRBJ2-5, with 11 positions matching TRBD1. From germline, CDR1 is LGHDT and CDR2 YNNKEL (reference sequence). V was clipped by 0 bases and J by 5 bases; unmatched bases: 8. CDR3 size: 17 residues.

The chain employs TRBV21-1 and TRBJ2-7; TRBD2 was called by the table and not checked on the DNA. TRBV21-1 is a pseudogene. The CDR3 is 18 residues long. The DNA for the CDR3 is TGTGCCAGCAGCCCATACTCTCTGGACGGGAAGAGCTCCTACGAGCAGTACTTC. Its protein is CASSPYSLDGKSSYEQYF.

The chain joins TRBV27 to TRBJ1-1; D remains unclear. Trimming stripped 4 bases from V and 1 base from J, with 10 bases between. The CDR3 has 14 amino acids. Germline CDR1 reads MNHEY; CDR2 reads SMNVEV (reference sequence). CDR3 amino acids: CASSYSGRNTEAFF. The CDR3 DNA reads as TGTGCCAGCAGTTATTCCGGGAGGAACACTGAAGCTTTCTTT.

This chain links TRBV5-1 with TRBJ1-3, with TRBD1 matching 8 bases. The germline V gene has CDR1 SGHRS and CDR2 YFSETQ. This CDR3 comprises 15 residues. The ends lost 6 bases at V and 0 bases at J; junction bases unmatched: 5. CDR3 bases: TGCGCCAGCACGACAGGGACAGGCTCTGGAAACACCATATATTTT. It translates to CASTTGTGSGNTIYF.

This clone was seen a handful of times. This chain connects TRBV5-6 to TRBJ2-1, with D tentatively TRBD2 (6 bases). The V end was cut by 0 bases, the J end by 14 bases, with 12 bases between. The germline V gene encodes CDR1 SGHDT and CDR2 YYEEEE. CDR3 size: 12 residues. CDR3 in amino acids: CASSLAGTGEFF. The CDR3, as DNA: TGTGCCAGCAGCTTGGCCGGGACTGGGGAGTTCTTC.

The chain links TRBV5-1 to TRBJ2-2; maybe TRBD1 (6 bases). V dropped 2 bases and J dropped 5 bases, with 10 bases sitting between them. The germline V gene encodes CDR1 SGHRS and CDR2 YFSETQ. This CDR3 is 14 amino acids long. The CDR3 nucleotides are TGCGCCAGCAGCTTCTTACAGGGAACCGGGGAGCTGTTTTTT. Translated, it gives CASSFLQGTGELFF.

The rearrangement joins TRBV5-5 to TRBJ2-1; TRBD2 agrees at 10 bases. The CDR3 has 16 residues. Trimming at V came to 2 bases and at J to 6 bases, leaving 8 bases not matched to a gene. CDR1 is SGHKS and CDR2 is YYEKEE in the germline V gene (reference sequence). As DNA, the CDR3 is TGTGCCAGCAGCTTTTCCAGCGGGAGGGCCGGCAATGAGCAGTTCTTC. This encodes CASSFSSGRAGNEQFF.

V is TRBV14 and J is TRBJ1-3; D gene uncertain. Trimming took off 4 bases at V and 4 bases at J, with 11 bases between the two ends. This CDR3 has 14 residues. Germline CDR1 is SGHDN and CDR2 is FVKESK. The CDR3 nucleotides read TGTGCCAGCAGCCGAGGGTCGTCCGGAAACACCATATATTTT. Translated, it gives CASSRGSSGNTIYF.

This chain links TRBV5-6 with TRBJ1-4; D is unclear. V lost 0 bases and J 8 bases, leaving 14 bases between the germline ends. The CDR3 loop spans 15 amino acids. The germline CDR1 and CDR2 sequences are SGHDT and YYEEEE. The CDR3 reads CASSLAGGWREKLFF. The CDR3 DNA follows: TGTGCCAGCAGCTTGGCCGGTGGTTGGAGGGAAAAACTGTTTTTT.

The chain is built from TRBV6-4 and TRBJ2-3; D remains ambiguous. The germline V and J ends were trimmed by 2 bases and 1 base, with 13 bases remaining between them. The CDR3 covers 16 residues. In germline, CDR1 is MRHNA, CDR2 SNTAGT. The CDR3 here is CASSDRVRLCTDTQYF. The CDR3 bases are TGTGCCAGCAGTGACAGAGTGCGTCTTTGCACAGATACGCAGTATTTT.

This rearrangement joins TRBV2 to TRBJ1-2; 9 bases align to TRBD1. V lost 2 bases and J lost 3; bases outside the gene matches: 4. The CDR3 loop spans 15 amino acids. Germline V gene data show CDR1 as SNHLY and CDR2 as FYNNEI. This CDR3 is CASSENRGHYYGYTF. The CDR3 nucleotides read TGTGCCAGCAGTGAAAACAGGGGGCATTACTATGGCTACACCTTC.